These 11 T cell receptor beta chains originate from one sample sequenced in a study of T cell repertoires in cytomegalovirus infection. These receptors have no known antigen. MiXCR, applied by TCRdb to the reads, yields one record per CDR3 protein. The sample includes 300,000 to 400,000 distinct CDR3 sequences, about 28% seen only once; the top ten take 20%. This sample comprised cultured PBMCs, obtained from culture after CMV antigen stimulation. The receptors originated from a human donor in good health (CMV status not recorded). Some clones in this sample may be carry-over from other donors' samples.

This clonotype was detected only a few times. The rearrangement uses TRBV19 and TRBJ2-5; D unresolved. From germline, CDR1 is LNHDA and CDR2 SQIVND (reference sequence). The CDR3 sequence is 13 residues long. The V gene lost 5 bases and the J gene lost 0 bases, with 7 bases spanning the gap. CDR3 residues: CASSAWDQETQYF. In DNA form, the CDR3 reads TGTGCCAGTAGTGCGTGGGACCAAGAGACCCAGTACTTC. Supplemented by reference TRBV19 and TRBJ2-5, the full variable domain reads DGGITQSPKYLFRKEGQNVTLSCEQNLNHDAMYWYRQDPGQGLRLIYYSQIVNDFQKGDIAEGYSVSREKKESFPLTVTSAQKNPTAFYLCASSAWDQETQYFGPGTRLLVL.

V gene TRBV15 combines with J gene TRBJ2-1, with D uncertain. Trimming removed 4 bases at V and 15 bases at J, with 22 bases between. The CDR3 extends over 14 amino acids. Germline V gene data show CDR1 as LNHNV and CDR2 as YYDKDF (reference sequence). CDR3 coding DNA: TGTGCCACCAGCACCATCCAGGAGCCCCACGAACGGTTCTTC. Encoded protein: CATSTIQEPHERFF.

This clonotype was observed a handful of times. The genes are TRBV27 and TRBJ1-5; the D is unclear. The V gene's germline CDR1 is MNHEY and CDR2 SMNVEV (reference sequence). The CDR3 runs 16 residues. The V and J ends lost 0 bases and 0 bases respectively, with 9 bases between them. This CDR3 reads CASSLSPGSSNQPQHF. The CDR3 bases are TGTGCCAGCAGTTTATCTCCCGGGAGTAGCAATCAGCCCCAGCATTTT.

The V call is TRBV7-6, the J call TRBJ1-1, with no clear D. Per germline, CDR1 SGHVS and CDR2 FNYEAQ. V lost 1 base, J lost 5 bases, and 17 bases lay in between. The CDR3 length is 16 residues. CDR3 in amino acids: CASSLGTRGVRTEAFF. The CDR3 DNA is TGTGCCAGCAGCTTAGGTACCCGGGGTGTTCGGACTGAAGCTTTCTTT.

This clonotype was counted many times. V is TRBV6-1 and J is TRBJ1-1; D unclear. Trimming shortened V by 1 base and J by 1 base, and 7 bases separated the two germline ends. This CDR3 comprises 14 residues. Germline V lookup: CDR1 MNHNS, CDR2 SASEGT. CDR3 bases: TGTGCCAGCAGTGAAGTTGCCGGGAACACTGAAGCTTTCTTT. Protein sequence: CASSEVAGNTEAFF.

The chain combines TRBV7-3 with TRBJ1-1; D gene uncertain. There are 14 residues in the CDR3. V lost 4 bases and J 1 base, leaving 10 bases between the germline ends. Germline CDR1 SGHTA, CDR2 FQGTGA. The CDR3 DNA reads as TGTGCCAGCAGCTCAATAACCGGGAACACTGAAGCTTTCTTT. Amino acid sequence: CASSSITGNTEAFF.

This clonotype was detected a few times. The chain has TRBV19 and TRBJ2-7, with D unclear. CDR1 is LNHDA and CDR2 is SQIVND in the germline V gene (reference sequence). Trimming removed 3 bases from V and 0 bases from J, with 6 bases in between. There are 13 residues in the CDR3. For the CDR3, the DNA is TGTGCCAGTAGTATCGATCACTCCTACGAGCAGTACTTC. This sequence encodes CASSIDHSYEQYF.

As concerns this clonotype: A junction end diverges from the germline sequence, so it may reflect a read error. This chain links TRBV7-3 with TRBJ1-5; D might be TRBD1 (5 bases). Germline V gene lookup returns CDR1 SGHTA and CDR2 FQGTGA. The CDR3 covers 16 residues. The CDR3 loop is CASNHHGGAGNLPQHF. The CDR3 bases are TGTGCCAGCAACCATCATGGAGGGGCTGGCAATCTGCCCCAGCATTTT.

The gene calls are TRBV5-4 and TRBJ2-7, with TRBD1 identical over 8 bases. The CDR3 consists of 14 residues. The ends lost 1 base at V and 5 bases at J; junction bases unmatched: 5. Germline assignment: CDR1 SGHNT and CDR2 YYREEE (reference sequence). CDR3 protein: CASSLFAGGDEQYF. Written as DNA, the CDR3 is TGTGCCAGCAGCTTGTTCGCAGGGGGCGACGAGCAGTACTTC.

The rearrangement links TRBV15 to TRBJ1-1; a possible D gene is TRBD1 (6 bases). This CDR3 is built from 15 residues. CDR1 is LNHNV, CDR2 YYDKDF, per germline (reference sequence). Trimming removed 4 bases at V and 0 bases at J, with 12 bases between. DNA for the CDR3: TGTGCCACCAGCATCTACAGGGCCATGAACACTGAAGCTTTCTTT. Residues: CATSIYRAMNTEAFF.

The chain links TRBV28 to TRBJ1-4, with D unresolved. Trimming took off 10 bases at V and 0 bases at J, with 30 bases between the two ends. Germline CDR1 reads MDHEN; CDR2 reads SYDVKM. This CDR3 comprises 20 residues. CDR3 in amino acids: CATTIMGWPPSPTTNEKLFF. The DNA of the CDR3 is TGTGCCACCACGATTATGGGATGGCCTCCCTCCCCGACAACTAATGAAAAACTGTTTTTT.